This record looks at one TCR beta chain sequence and its context. The antigen it binds to is not known. No base quality information exists; no much larger clone differs at one position. This specimen comes from a study of cytomegalovirus exposure and HLA in healthy donors (TCRdb year 2017). Looking at the study overall: In an earlier analysis of about 560 of the donors, 250 to 350 Gb of sequence data and some 100 million unique TCR beta sequences from roughly 190 million T cells were reported. Using immunosequencing, the study profiled T cell repertoires from around 670 subjects and related those repertoires to cytomegalovirus serostatus. Several DR-DQ haplotypes were handled as single units for association and clustering because linkage in the cohort was strong. High-throughput TCR immunosequencing, statistical association of individual TCRs with disease status, and machine learning were combined to predict cytomegalovirus infection status. Of the 300 to 500 genotyped donors, 75% to 85% were placed in the genetic ancestry cluster associated with self-reported Caucasian donors. Genome-wide SNP genotypes for about 55% of the 666 donors were used in a later genetic analysis, which treated that subset as a discovery cohort. Typing coverage varied by locus: about 620-630 donors for A, B, C, DRB1 and DQB1; under 550 for DQA1; around 570 for DPA1; 450 to 480 for DPB1. Both class I and class II loci were covered by HLA typing, at four-digit resolution. In addition to the first cohort of roughly 700 subjects, a separate validation cohort of 120 different subjects was used. All discovery cohort repertoires had been generated on a single sequencing platform. In the later analysis, no new phenotypic data were used to find candidate immune exposures; instead, reliance was placed on TCR beta sequences and their occurrence across donors. Donor age, sex, ethnicity and CMV serostatus were compiled together with the repertoire data. To decide whether each TCR beta V gene segment behaved as functional or pseudogenic, an earlier analysis of approximately 600 of the donors relied on high-throughput TCR beta sequencing. In a later analysis, previously published TCR beta repertoires from 670 or so donors were re-analyzed and high-resolution HLA genotyping was added so that TCR occurrence patterns could be studied. The aim of the study was to test whether cataloging public T cell receptors could identify signatures of past pathogen exposure. Among approximately 370 genotyped donors of the cohort, an average of approximately 200,000 unique TCR beta nucleotide sequences was sequenced per donor, of which 15% to 20% were non-productive. An early release that covered 500 to 800 HLA-typed donors contained about 300 gigabases of sequencing data and 75 million to 100 million unique TCR sequences.

The receptor library was made with the immunoSEQ multiplex PCR assay. For the multiplex PCR, a mixture combining 60 forward primers for TCR Vbeta segments and 13 reverse primers for TCR Jbeta segments was used. The CDR3 region of rearranged TCR beta genes was amplified from genomic DNA by a multiplex PCR assay. The amplified TCR beta libraries were sequenced on the Illumina HiSeq System as 87-base-pair reads. From the authors' description of their analysis: Across the 640 or so repertoires, a later analysis counted 75 million to 90 million unique TCR beta chains, 8.5 million to 12 million of which were shared by at least two donors. Raw reads were error-corrected and collapsed into unique sequences by a nearest-neighbor algorithm in which closely related sequences were merged to remove PCR and sequencing errors. CDR3 sequences were aligned to IMGT reference sequences to assign V, D and J gene segments. For a sequence to be retained, at least a six-nucleotide match to both a V gene segment and a J gene segment was required. Rearrangements were called productive when the CDR3 lacked stop codons and stayed in frame with V and J; all others were non-productive. CDR3 was defined by IMGT convention, running from the second conserved V-encoded cysteine to the conserved J-encoded phenylalanine. Sequences without an unambiguous match to a single V gene segment were excluded from the earlier analysis of a few hundred of the donors. In an earlier analysis of approximately 610 of the donors, V segments were called functional above 56.7% productive rearrangements and were called segregating when the between-donor standard deviation exceeded 5%. A statistical classification framework was built to diagnose cytomegalovirus status from the catalog of TCR beta chain sequences. In a later analysis, V and J genes were assigned by comparing TCR nucleotide sequences against IMGT/GENE-DB human TR gene sequences. Using the TCRdist pipeline, a later analysis assigned CDR3 sequences along with most-parsimonious VDJ recombination scenarios. In a later analysis, each TCR beta chain was defined by its CDR3 amino acid sequence together with its V-gene family, and reads lacking a unique V-gene family were excluded. To address suspected cross-contamination and a sequencing artifact, a later analysis removed a few hundred highly shared, low-generation-probability nucleotide sequences. For each public chain, a later analysis derived a clonal expansion index from normalized ranks of inferred template counts within each repertoire. Generation probabilities in a later analysis came from a VDJ recombination model fitted to out-of-frame rearrangements, and those results were checked against IGoR. In a later analysis, hypergeometric tests were used to score TCR-TCR, TCR-HLA and TCR-CMV co-occurrence, with a repertoire-size bias correction applied to TCR pairs. A later analysis estimated false discovery rates by permuting HLA or CMV assignments 20 times. In a later analysis, co-occurring TCRs were grouped with DBSCAN, and TCRdist sequence similarity was added when clustering was performed within HLA-allele-positive subsets. For co-occurrence clustering, repertoires with fewer than 30,000 or more than 120,000 public chains were excluded, along with roughly five repertoires with anomalous nucleotide sharing. The source is immuneACCESS, and TCRdb retained only in-frame sequences with V and J called. Part of the clones is not carried over; for the studies checked, unresolved V genes explain less than half of this, and the remainder is unexplained. V and J calls and clone size are as listed in that table; D and trimming were resolved from the DNA. Within this sample are about 130,000 clones, with around 80% of them counted one time only. The leading ten clones occupy 1.9% of the sample.

The cohort consisted of 600 or so healthy bone marrow donors. All cohort members were sampled while nominally healthy, although unrecorded immune exposures were likely present. The donor was CMV seronegative and was included in the group of a few hundred seronegative cohort members. Every donor gave a peripheral blood sample, and the peripheral blood mononuclear cells from that sample were used for TCR beta sequencing. The Qiagen DNeasy Blood Extraction Kit was used to extract genomic DNA from the blood cell samples. General study outcomes and caveats: In a later analysis, TCR association rates were found to vary across HLA loci, with the most associated TCRs seen for DRB1 alleles and the fewest for HLA-C alleles. The study listed 150 to 200 TCR beta chains as associated with cytomegalovirus. Three of the identified cytomegalovirus-associated TCR beta chains were confirmed in vitro to be specific for cytomegalovirus antigens. A group of highly shared sequence variants was considered likely to be a technical artifact of the sequencing pipeline. Several of the top co-occurrence clusters appeared to be linked to parvovirus B19, influenza, CMV and Epstein-Barr virus, according to a later analysis. In an earlier analysis of 587 of the donors, most TCR beta V segments appeared in productive rearrangements about 90% or about 30% of the time, broadly matching IMGT annotations. In a later analysis, most CMV-associated TCR beta chains were found to appear HLA-restricted, with HLA associations seemingly driven largely by CMV exposure. This cohort had only TCR beta chains sequenced, and the lack of alpha or paired-chain data limited which features could be detected. Because counts were too low, roughly 17 rarely observed V segments, including chromosome 9 orphons, were left out of the earlier analysis of about 620 of the donors. Linkage disequilibrium might explain the correlated functional status among segregating V segments, but an unknown experimental factor could not be excluded. Because the 87-base-pair reads could not distinguish some IMGT-functional V segments, including TRBV6-2 and TRBV6-3, those segments were excluded. Specific HLA alleles were associated with 18,000 or so TCR beta sequences at a false discovery rate of 0.05 in a later analysis. For the cohort, immune exposure information was limited to CMV serostatus. A later genetic analysis associated a missense DCLRE1C variant with V-gene and J-gene trimming of TCR beta chains, and an independent cohort replicated the association. The authors suggested that the approach could potentially be generalized to other disease states and immunological phenotypes. In a later genetic analysis, fewer N-insertions in productive TCRs were reported among donors in an Asian-associated ancestry cluster than the roughly 640-donor mean. The presence/absence analyses assumed that sequencing depth was roughly uniform across donors, and that assumption may not be true. A further reported finding was that TCR beta sequences accurately predicted the HLA-A and HLA-B alleles for most subjects in the first cohort. A later analysis found that HLA-associated TCR beta chains were more clonally expanded and had lower generation probabilities than equally common non-associated chains. Most TCR sequences were seen in very few donors, while some public TCRs were found in many individuals. Because HLA typing was missing for some donors at each locus, association tests included only the typed subset. In both the original and validation cohorts, the classifier was reported to diagnose cytomegalovirus status with high specificity and sensitivity. Assigning TCR associations to individual alleles was difficult when HLA alleles, especially DR and DQ, strongly co-occurred.

A distance of 7 bases separates the germline ends of V and J, which lose 5 bases and 3 bases respectively. CDR1 and CDR2 are drawn from the germline V gene: MRHNA, SNTAGT. The CDR3 has 13 amino acids, counting the end cysteine and phenylalanine. Only CDR3 DNA is held: 39 bases, read in frame from base 1. The sequence links TRBV6-4 to TRBJ2-2; the D gene cannot be named for sure. The sequenced sample consisted of PBMCs. The clonotype was recovered from a man aged 50-59 years in good health and CMV-seronegative. The nucleotides are TGTGCCAGCAGTCAACAAGACACCGGGGAGCTGTTTTTT. Its product reads: CASSQQDTGELFF.